A single sample is the source of the 28 T cell receptor beta chains below, sequenced in a study of T cell responses to AZD1222 COVID-19 vaccine. Sequenced by immunoSEQ multiplex PCR; TCRdb stores in-frame clones only, minus some. The sample records over 130,000 clones, about 90% being singletons. The specimen comprised peripheral blood, sampled 28 days after the second AZD1222 dose. The receptor set was obtained from an adult who received the AZD1222 COVID-19 vaccine.

This clone was seen only once. V and J are TRBV5-1 and TRBJ2-5; the match to TRBD1 covers 11 bases. CDR3 length equals 15 residues. The J segment lost 5 bases and the V segment lost 2 bases, leaving 5 bases of the junction unmatched. CDR1 is SGHRS, CDR2 YFSETQ, per germline. The DNA for the CDR3 is TGCGCCAGCAGCTTAAGGACAGGGGGCGCGGAGACCCAGTACTTC. As protein: CASSLRTGGAETQYF.

The chain has TRBV28 and TRBJ1-5; D gene ambiguous. V shed 6 bases and J shed 0 bases, with 15 bases lying between them. Germline CDR1 and CDR2: MDHEN and SYDVKM. The CDR3 is made up of 16 amino acids. This CDR3 is CASSSPAGVSNQPQHF. The CDR3 DNA is TGTGCCAGCAGCTCCCCCGCTGGGGTTAGCAATCAGCCCCAGCATTTT.

The rearrangement joins TRBV24-1 to TRBJ1-2; the D is unclear. CDR1 is KGHDR and CDR2 is SFDVKD in the germline V gene. This CDR3 is built from 12 residues. V was shortened by 0 bases and J by 7 bases, with 5 bases between the two germline ends. CDR3 nucleotide sequence: TGTGCCACCAGTGATTTGTGGGGTGGCTACACCTTC. Its protein product is CATSDLWGGYTF.

DNA for the CDR3: TGCGCCAGCAGATGGGAGAGCACAGATACGCAGTATTTT. Protein product: CASRWESTDTQYF. This chain connects TRBV5-1 to TRBJ2-3; D possibly corresponds to TRBD2 (5 bases). The CDR3 runs to 13 residues. Germline V gene lookup returns CDR1 SGHRS and CDR2 YFSETQ. Trimming took off 5 bases at V and 0 bases at J, with 7 bases between the two ends.

The V call is TRBV28, the J call TRBJ2-1; D gene unclear. This CDR3 comprises 12 residues. Trimming cost V 4 bases and J 16 bases, with 17 bases left between them. In germline, CDR1 is MDHEN, CDR2 SYDVKM. The CDR3 DNA is TGTGCCAGCAGTTCCGGATATTCAATTACTTTCTTC. Residues: CASSSGYSITFF.

The genes are TRBV7-7 and TRBJ2-2; possibly TRBD2 for D (6 bases). The CDR3 covers 15 residues. Germline V gene sequence: CDR1 SSHAT, CDR2 FNYEAQ (reference sequence). V was pared by 4 bases and J by 5 bases, with 14 bases between. The chain's CDR3 is CASSSTAAGTGELFF. The CDR3 bases are TGTGCCAGCAGCTCCACAGCAGCGGGTACCGGGGAGCTGTTTTTT.

On this clone: The junction differs from germline at one of its ends, possibly a read error. Other DNA sequences in the sample encode the same CDR3. The rearrangement joins TRBV6-5 to TRBJ1-2, with a weak D call TRBD1 (5 bases). Germline V gene lookup returns CDR1 MNHEY and CDR2 SVGAGI. The CDR3 runs to 15 residues. This CDR3 is CASRYSGTPNYGYTF. CDR3 bases: TGTGCCAGCAGGTACTCCGGGACGCCTAACTATGGCTACACCTTC.

The V gene is TRBV13, the J gene TRBJ2-1; D not resolved. The CDR3 totals 13 residues. V dropped 3 bases and J dropped 8 bases, with 11 bases sitting between them. Germline values: CDR1 PRHDT, CDR2 FYEKMQ (reference sequence). The CDR3 loop is CASSFIPGDEQFF. CDR3 DNA sequence: TGTGCCAGCAGCTTTATACCAGGCGATGAGCAGTTCTTC.

The chain couples TRBV18 to TRBJ1-1; D is unclear. The CDR3 is 12 residues long. The ends were cut back, 1 base at V and 6 bases at J, with 6 bases in the middle. Looked up from germline, CDR1 is KGHSH and CDR2 is LQKENI. The chain's CDR3 is CASSPQGPEAFF. The CDR3 DNA reads TGTGCCAGCTCACCACAGGGCCCTGAAGCTTTCTTT.

V is TRBV9 and J is TRBJ2-5; 7 bases line up with TRBD2. The CDR3 length is 15 residues. CDR1 SGDLS and CDR2 YYNGEE come from the germline V gene. V lost 0 bases and J lost 5; bases outside the gene matches: 7. In DNA, the CDR3 is TGTGCCAGCAGCGTAGTCCAGGGAGGGTCGGAGACCCAGTACTTC. The encoded protein is CASSVVQGGSETQYF.

This chain uses TRBV11-1 with TRBJ1-2, with TRBD1 matching over 10 bases. Germline V gene sequence: CDR1 SGHAT, CDR2 FQDESV (reference sequence). The CDR3 spans 15 residues. With 8 bases clipped from V and 6 bases from J, the junction kept 12 bases outside the gene matches. The CDR3 loop reads CASSAVTGGKDGYTF. Written as DNA, the CDR3 is TGTGCCAGCTCTGCGGTGACAGGGGGCAAGGATGGCTACACCTTC.

This clone was found a few times. The chain uses TRBV10-3 and TRBJ1-1, with D unresolved. This CDR3 is 14 amino acids long. The V gene's germline CDR1 is ENHRY and CDR2 SYGVKD. V was shortened by 2 bases and J by 2 bases, with 9 bases between the two germline ends. This CDR3 is CAISERSGNTEAFF. The CDR3 DNA follows: TGTGCCATCAGTGAGAGAAGCGGAAACACTGAAGCTTTCTTT.

The chain is built from TRBV2 and TRBJ1-6; D unclear. Trimming left V 5 bases short and J 14 bases short, with 22 bases between. This CDR3 has 15 amino acids. Germline-derived CDR1 and CDR2 are SNHLY and FYNNEI. The CDR3 protein is CASSHAGQPQEALHF. CDR3 nucleotide sequence: TGTGCCAGCAGTCATGCCGGGCAGCCCCAGGAAGCCCTCCACTTT.

A single count supports this clone. V is TRBV5-1 and J is TRBJ1-1, with D possibly being TRBD1 (5 bases). Trimming stripped 0 bases from V and 4 bases from J, with 13 bases between. The CDR3 spans 15 residues. Germline assignment: CDR1 SGHRS and CDR2 YFSETQ. The CDR3 DNA sequence: TGCGCCAGCAGCTTGGAGGGACGGAGGTCCACTGAAGCTTTCTTT. Protein: CASSLEGRRSTEAFF.

The chain employs TRBV29-1 and TRBJ2-1; 9 bases align to TRBD1. The CDR3 extends over 13 amino acids. Germline loops: CDR1 SQVTM, CDR2 ANQGSEA. The junction had 1 base not matched to a gene; V was cut back by 6 bases and J by 1 base. CDR3 sequence (DNA): TGCAGCGTCGACAGGGGGTCCTACAATGAGCAGTTCTTC. Its translation: CSVDRGSYNEQFF.

CDR3 in amino acids: CASSLANGLKLGDNTEAFF. CDR3 coding DNA: TGTGCCAGCAGCTTGGCCAATGGGCTGAAACTAGGGGATAACACTGAAGCTTTCTTT. This chain uses TRBV5-4 with TRBJ1-1; D is perhaps TRBD1 (5 bases). The V end lost 0 bases, the J end lost 2 bases, and 23 bases lay between the germline ends. Germline V CDR1 and CDR2: SGHNT, YYREEE (reference sequence). This CDR3 contains 19 residues.

The V call is TRBV20-1, the J call TRBJ2-5; D is undetermined. This CDR3 has 11 amino acids. The V end was cut by 0 bases, the J end by 4 bases, with 3 bases between. CDR1 DFQATT and CDR2 SNEGSKA come from the germline V gene (reference sequence). Written as DNA, the CDR3 is TGCAGTGCTAGAGATTTAGAGACCCAGTACTTC. Protein: CSARDLETQYF.

The chain links TRBV28 to TRBJ2-3, with 8 bases matching TRBD2. Germline V gives CDR1 MDHEN, CDR2 SYDVKM. The CDR3 is 17 amino acids. The junction had 19 bases not matched to a gene; V was cut back by 9 bases and J by 5 bases. CDR3 sequence reads: CASRGSLLAVPQDTQYF. The CDR3, as DNA: TGTGCCAGTAGAGGGTCCCTACTAGCGGTCCCCCAAGATACGCAGTATTTT.

CDR3 DNA sequence: TGTGCCAGCAGGACTGGGACTAGCGGGAAGGGTGGGTCCTACAATGAGCAGTTCTTC. Its translation is CASRTGTSGKGGSYNEQFF. The chain couples TRBV2 to TRBJ2-1; TRBD2 aligns across 13 bases. This CDR3 is built from 19 residues. After removal of 6 bases from V and 1 base from J, the junction contained 12 bases not matched to a gene. From germline, CDR1 is SNHLY and CDR2 FYNNEI.

A word on this clone: This specimen includes other DNA sequences encoding the same CDR3. The chain is built from TRBV5-1 and TRBJ1-1; 7 bases are a match to TRBD1. The junction had 0 bases not matched to a gene; V was cut back by 0 bases and J by 4 bases. Germline CDR1 reads SGHRS; CDR2 reads YFSETQ. The CDR3 runs to 13 residues. CDR3 sequence (DNA): TGCGCCAGCAGCTTGGAGGGGGCCACTGAAGCTTTCTTT. Its protein product is CASSLEGATEAFF.

The V gene is TRBV10-2, the J gene TRBJ1-3; D gene unclear. V shed 4 bases and J shed 0 bases, with 7 bases lying between them. There are 14 residues in the CDR3. CDR1 is WSHSY, CDR2 SAAADI, per germline. CDR3 protein: CASSVASSGNTIYF. The CDR3 DNA is TGCGCCAGCAGTGTCGCCTCCTCTGGAAACACCATATATTTT.

Here the CDR3 DNA reads TGCAGTGCTATGAGCAATCAGCCCCAGCATTTT. This gives the protein CSAMSNQPQHF. The chain combines TRBV20-1 with TRBJ1-5; D ambiguous. Germline-derived CDR1 and CDR2 are DFQATT and SNEGSKA (reference sequence). V lost 4 bases and J lost 1, with 2 bases in between. The CDR3 loop spans 11 amino acids.

The rearrangement uses TRBV2 and TRBJ2-3; no reliable D call. The length of the CDR3 is 12 residues. Germline-derived CDR1 and CDR2 are SNHLY and FYNNEI. V shed 6 bases and J shed 2 bases, with 6 bases lying between them. CDR3 amino acids: CASRADTDTQYF. The CDR3 region has the DNA TGTGCCAGCAGGGCAGACACAGATACGCAGTATTTT.

J is TRBJ1-5 and V is TRBV15, with a weak D call TRBD1 (5 bases). Germline V gene data show CDR1 as LNHNV and CDR2 as YYDKDF (reference sequence). V was clipped by 1 base and J by 12 bases, with 10 bases between them. The CDR3 covers 12 residues. CDR3 nucleotide sequence: TGTGCCACCAGCAGAGTACAGGACGTCCAGCATTTT. Protein sequence: CATSRVQDVQHF.

This chain uses TRBV7-6 with TRBJ1-6, with D possibly being TRBD1 (5 bases). Germline CDR1 reads SGHVS; CDR2 reads FNYEAQ. The CDR3 sequence is 18 residues long. V shed 5 bases and J shed 0 bases, with 17 bases lying between them. The CDR3, as DNA: TGTGCCAGCAGCGCCTGGGGGGGGTCTAGCTCCTATAATTCACCCCTCCACTTT. Its protein product is CASSAWGGSSSYNSPLHF.

Only a few counts were recorded for this clone. The gene calls are TRBV5-6 and TRBJ2-7; the D is unclear. Germline loops: CDR1 SGHDT, CDR2 YYEEEE. Trimming took 2 bases from V and 0 from J, leaving 3 bases between them. This CDR3 spans 12 amino acids. The CDR3 sequence: CASSFGSYEQYF. The DNA for the CDR3 is TGTGCCAGCAGCTTTGGCTCCTACGAGCAGTACTTC.

This chain joins TRBV6-2 or TRBV6-3 and TRBJ1-1; D gene uncertain. Per the germline V gene, CDR1 is MNHEY and CDR2 is SVGEGT. Trimming pared 2 bases from V and 1 base from J, leaving 5 bases between. This CDR3 spans 13 amino acids. The DNA of the CDR3 is TGTGCCAGCAGTTACGACCGGAACACTGAAGCTTTCTTT. Protein: CASSYDRNTEAFF.

This chain connects TRBV3-1 (or the pseudogene TRBV3-2) to TRBJ2-1; D remains ambiguous. This CDR3 has 11 amino acids. Deletions cut 3 bases from V and 7 bases from J, with 4 bases between. The germline CDR1 and CDR2 sequences are LGHDT and YNNKEL (reference sequence). DNA for the CDR3: TGTGCCAGCAGCCAGACGAATGAGCAGTTCTTC. It codes for CASSQTNEQFF.